This T cell receptor (beta chain) came from a study of cytotoxic CD8 clonotypes in ibrutinib-treated CLL. This clone was observed a handful of times. Clones were read by immunoSEQ multiplex PCR, and TCRdb kept only the in-frame ones, dropping some. Of about 49,000 clones in the sample, roughly 76% were seen once. Material: PBMCs, obtained after 12 months of ibrutinib treatment. The TCR sequence derives from a human donor with chronic lymphocytic leukemia.

CDR3 nucleotides: TGTGCCAGCAGCGTAGATGAACGGATGAACTATGGCTACACCTTC. Its translation is CASSVDERMNYGYTF. The chain couples TRBV9 to TRBJ1-2; D is ambiguous. The CDR3 consists of 15 residues. Trimming removed 0 bases from V and 2 bases from J, with 11 bases in between. Germline V gene data show CDR1 as SGDLS and CDR2 as YYNGEE. The full variable domain, completed using reference TRBV9 and TRBJ1-2, is DSGVTQTPKHLITATGQRVTLRCSPRSGDLSVYWYQQSLDQGLQFLIQYYNGEERAKGNILERFSAQQFPDLHSELNLSSLELGDSALYFCASSVDERMNYGYTFGSGTRLTVV.